These 9 T cell receptor beta chains originate from one sample sequenced in a study of blood T cell repertoires in COVID-19. Profiling relied on immunoSEQ multiplex PCR, and the TCRdb table lists in-frame clones only, not all of them. This table has approximately 190,000 clones, under 90% appearing once. Material: peripheral blood. The origin of the receptors is a human donor in a cohort sampled during active COVID-19.

CDR3: CSVGDRGYQETQYF. The DNA for the CDR3 is TGCAGCGTTGGCGACAGGGGGTACCAAGAGACCCAGTACTTC. This chain uses TRBV29-1 with TRBJ2-5; 9 bases align to TRBD1. The CDR3 sequence is 14 residues long. Per the germline V gene, CDR1 is SQVTM and CDR2 is ANQGSEA. V trimming: 4 bases; J trimming: 0 bases; junction bases outside the gene matches: 3.

CDR3: CASSDTNRVSAGELFF. Here the CDR3 DNA reads TGTGCCAGCAGCGACACAAACAGGGTATCCGCCGGGGAGCTGTTTTTT. The chain carries TRBV11-2 and TRBJ2-2; the D gene is possibly TRBD1 (6 bases). The CDR3 contains 16 residues. Trimming removed 5 bases from V and 6 bases from J, with 19 bases in between. Germline lookup yields CDR1 SGHAT and CDR2 FQNNGV.

The rearrangement uses TRBV3-1 (or the pseudogene TRBV3-2) and TRBJ2-7; tentatively, D is TRBD2 (5 bases). The V gene's germline CDR1 is LGHDT and CDR2 YNNKEL (reference sequence). This CDR3 is built from 13 residues. Trimming pared 5 bases from V and 2 bases from J, leaving 10 bases between. CDR3 residues: CASSSRTPYEQYF. In nucleotides, the CDR3 is TGTGCCAGCAGCTCGAGGACTCCCTACGAGCAGTACTTC.

This chain uses TRBV18 with TRBJ1-3, with D possibly being TRBD1 (5 bases). V lost 3 bases to trimming and J lost 5 bases, with 8 bases between them. This CDR3 comprises 13 residues. The germline CDR1 and CDR2 sequences are KGHSH and LQKENI. The chain's CDR3 is CASSPGGRNTIYF. In DNA, the CDR3 is TGTGCCAGCTCACCGGGGGGACGAAACACCATATATTTT.

The rearrangement links TRBV7-2 to TRBJ2-2, with D perhaps matching TRBD2 (7 bases). This CDR3 contains 16 residues. Trimming took 5 bases from V and 7 from J, leaving 20 bases between them. Germline assignment: CDR1 SGHTA and CDR2 FQGNSA. CDR3 DNA: TGTGCCAGCAGCATATTCGGAGGGGGGGCCGGCGGGGAGCTGTTTTTT. Its translation is CASSIFGGGAGGELFF. Drawing the rest from reference TRBV7-2 and TRBJ2-2, the complete variable domain is GAGVSQSPSNKVTEKGKDVELRCDPISGHTALYWYRQSLGQGLEFLIYFQGNSAPDKSGLPSDRFSAERTGGSVSTLTIQRTQQEDSAVYLCASSIFGGGAGGELFFGEGSRLTVL.

This sequence joins TRBV12-3 or TRBV12-4 and TRBJ2-1, with no clear D. This CDR3 has 12 amino acids. The V end was cut by 7 bases, the J end by 9 bases, with 13 bases between. The DNA for the CDR3 is TGTGCCAGCACCTTTCCCGCGGCTGAGCAGTTCTTC. It encodes CASTFPAAEQFF.

This sequence joins TRBV2 and TRBJ2-1; TRBD2 might be the D (5 bases). The CDR3 is 13 residues long. The V gene's germline CDR1 is SNHLY and CDR2 FYNNEI. The ends were cut back, 4 bases at V and 9 bases at J, with 13 bases in the middle. The CDR3 nucleotides are TGTGCCAGCAGTGGTGGGAGCTTCAGTGAGCAGTTCTTC. Protein sequence: CASSGGSFSEQFF.

This clone has more than one count but fewer than ten. The chain carries TRBV24-1 and TRBJ1-1; the match to TRBD1 covers 7 bases. Trimming removed 3 bases from V and 2 bases from J; junction bases left unmatched: 8. Germline V gene data show CDR1 as KGHDR and CDR2 as SFDVKD. CDR3 length: 16 residues. DNA of the CDR3: TGTGCCACCAGTGATGCAAGACAGGGACCAAACACTGAAGCTTTCTTT. It specifies CATSDARQGPNTEAFF.

The chain links TRBV6-6 to TRBJ1-6; D is ambiguous. There are 15 residues in the CDR3. CDR1 is MNHNY, CDR2 SVGAGI, per germline (reference sequence). V lost 0 bases to trimming and J lost 9 bases, with 12 bases between them. The CDR3 DNA sequence: TGTGCCAGCAGTTACTCATTCACCGAGAGTTCACCCCTCCACTTT. This gives the protein CASSYSFTESSPLHF.